Given below is one TCR beta chain in context. This clonotype has at least ten counts. Its cognate antigen has yet to be identified. No much larger clone is present one base from it, and per-base qualities are unavailable. V loses 2 bases, J loses 6 bases, and the germline ends lie 8 bases apart. The CDR3 contains 14 residues, cysteine and phenylalanine counted. Only CDR3 DNA is held: 42 bases, read in frame from base 1. The data derive from a study of T cells in Graves' hyperthyroidism and ophthalmopathy (dated by TCRdb to about 2019). At the level of the whole study: Peripheral blood samples were taken at initial diagnosis, before any treatment was given. Prospective prediction of ophthalmopathy was tested in an independent validation cohort of 18 hyperthyroidism patients and 17 patients who later progressed to ophthalmopathy. The 95 to 100 discovery patients were divided at random into training and test sets in a 7:3 ratio. According to the paper, TCR Vbeta CDR3 sequencing was carried out on 120 to 150 peripheral blood samples, which came from around 43 ophthalmopathy, roughly 75 hyperthyroidism and approximately 17 progressor patients. After sampling, hyperthyroidism patients received methimazole starting at 30 mg daily, and ophthalmopathy patients received high-dose intravenous methylprednisolone. To identify TCR V-J signatures that set the groups apart, the researchers used a discovery cohort of 95 to 100 patients, made up of around 40 with Graves' ophthalmopathy and some 56 with stable Graves' hyperthyroidism. In addition, the study compared T-cell repertoires in thyroid tissue and in blood from about six Graves' hyperthyroidism patients. Study-wide findings and limitations: Blood samples also contained most of the expanded thyroid clonotypes (frequency above 0.001), which suggests that blood repertoires may reflect thyroid immune responses. No statistical method was used to fix the sample size in advance, and group allocation was not hidden from the investigators. In validation, progression to ophthalmopathy was predicted by the model with around 70% sensitivity and 72% to 85% specificity, a median of approximately 6.5 months before onset. Ophthalmopathy was separated from stable hyperthyroidism by a 13 V-J signature model, with approximately 89% sensitivity and roughly 84% specificity obtained in cross-validation and 80%/75% obtained in testing.

TCR beta CDR3 regions were amplified from RNA transcripts. A first-round RT-PCR of the TCR CDR3 used the HTBI primer set with the Qiagen OneStep RT-PCR kit. Libraries were constructed in a second round of multiplex PCR, after which size selection and purification were carried out. The libraries were sequenced on an Illumina HiSeq2000 using paired-end 100 bp reads. The original methods were these. SOAPnuke was used to process the raw data, with reads discarded if the reads contained adapters or uncalled bases, had a mean Phred below 15, or lacked an exact constant-primer or identifier match. High-quality paired reads were merged using COPE v1.2.5, and each unique nucleotide sequence was defined as a clonotype. MiTCR v1.1 was used to align clonotypes to the IMGT TRBV, TRBD and TRBJ reference segments. The analysis included only V-J combinations with a frequency above 0.0001, which together covered approximately 99% of the repertoires. The TCS score was defined as the ratio of F50 (clonal expansion) to E x V (chaos), calculated using BLOSUM62-based TCRdist between CDR3 peptides within each V-J. Welch's t-statistics and random forest reduced roughly 500 V-J features to roughly 13, which were used in a naive Bayes classifier (R e1071). Clones were called with MiXCR by TCRdb after fastp trimmed the public reads at Q25, and only in-frame beta chains were retained. Here each entry gathers all rows of one CDR3 protein and keeps the most common genes and DNA. TCRdb, not the original authors, processed these V and J calls. For this sample there are approximately 640,000 distinct CDR3 sequences; roughly 15% appear just once. The top ten constitute around 4% of the sample.

Stable Graves' hyperthyroidism was defined as no progression to ophthalmopathy during 18 months of follow-up. The hyperthyroidism patients were between 18 and 65 years old and newly diagnosed, with a disease duration of less than 2 months. Exclusion was applied to patients with uncontrolled infections, other autoimmune diseases, pregnancy or lactation. Diagnoses were established on the basis of clinical symptoms, serum thyroxine and TRAb, thyroid ultrasound, and orbital computed tomography. PBMCs were separated from roughly 10 ml of fresh peripheral blood using Ficoll-Paque density gradient centrifugation. Total RNA was extracted using Trizol reagent, and RNA quality was assessed on an Agilent 2100 Bioanalyzer.

The chain is made from TRBV12-3 or TRBV12-4 and TRBJ1-6, with the D gene too uncertain to name. Sample: blood. This clonotype was sampled from a woman between 25 and 40 years old with Graves' hyperthyroidism. CDR3 reads: CASSLSQFNSPLHF. The DNA is TGTGCCAGCAGTTTAAGTCAGTTTAATTCACCCCTCCACTTT.